This entry features one TCR beta chain sequence. These data originate in a study of tumor-infiltrating lymphocytes in oesophageal squamous cell carcinoma. One entry per CDR3 protein results from TCRdb running MiXCR on the PCR reads. The table lists 19,000 or so distinct CDR3 sequences, about 50% of them singletons. CDR1 SGHVT and CDR2 SQSDAQ come from the germline V gene. The CDR3 spans 22 residues. The specimen was normal esophageal tissue next to the tumor. The V gene is TRBV7-4, the J gene TRBJ2-7; 13 nucleotides line up with TRBD2. The J call may be wrong; the DNA end is better matched by TRBJ2-1. The receptor was isolated from a female donor with esophageal squamous cell carcinoma. CDR3 nucleotides: TGTGCCAGCAGCTTAGCGCCCTCACTCATGGGGACTAGCGGGGTTATTCACAATGAGCAGTTCTTC. Residues: CASSLAPSLMGTSGVIHNEQFF.